This TCR beta chain originates from a study of T cells in Graves' hyperthyroidism and ophthalmopathy. Study-wide context: Pretreatment peripheral blood was obtained at initial diagnosis. Study-wide findings and caveats: Appearing also in blood were most of the thyroid clonotypes expanded above 0.001.

Amplification targeted TCR beta CDR3 regions from RNA transcripts. With the HTBI primer set, the TCR CDR3 went through a first round of RT-PCR. TCRdb called the multiplex PCR reads again in MiXCR, with one record for every CDR3 protein. The sample includes hundreds of thousands of distinct CDR3 sequences, around 13% of them seen just once. Stability of Graves' hyperthyroidism was defined as absent ophthalmopathy progression within 18 months. Aged 18 to 65, the patients had hyperthyroidism that was newly diagnosed and had lasted under 2 months. Per germline, CDR1 SNHLY and CDR2 FYNNEI. There are 15 residues in the CDR3. The V and J ends lost 6 bases and 2 bases, in that order; junction bases with no gene match: 7. This clonotype was detected ten times or more. What it binds is not known.

Sequenced: blood. The receptor's source is a woman aged 18-35 years with Graves' hyperthyroidism. The chain is built from TRBV2 and TRBJ1-5, with 7 bases matching TRBD1. CDR3 loop: CASRGQRYGNQPQHF. DNA for the CDR3: TGTGCCAGCAGGGGACAGAGATACGGCAATCAGCCCCAGCATTTT.